This T cell receptor beta chain was obtained from a study of radiotherapy plus CTLA-4 blockade in lung cancer (dated by TCRdb to the late 2010s). Regarding the study in general: Objective responses were observed in approximately 18% of enrolled patients, and disease control was achieved in 31%. Findings and caveats that apply to the study as a whole: After treatment with radiotherapy and ipilimumab, TCR clones that came from tumors expanded in the peripheral blood. The strongest predictors of response were reported to be early dynamic shifts in blood T cell clones along with a rise in serum interferon-beta following radiation.

A word on this clone: This receptor's antigen is unknown. Within one base of it there is no much larger clone, and no base qualities were kept.

The CDR3 covers 15 residues, taking in both the cysteine and the phenylalanine. CDR3 DNA only is kept here, 45 bases in frame from base 1. Trimming removed 5 bases from V and 0 bases from J, leaving 10 bases between the germline ends. Reading the germline V gene gives CDR1 SGHTA and CDR2 FQGNSA. The study tested focal radiation therapy combined with CTLA-4 blockade (ipilimumab) in patients with chemo-refractory metastatic non-small-cell lung cancer. The method behind the library was the immunoSEQ multiplex PCR assay. Drawn from immuneACCESS, this table holds only the in-frame rearrangements with V and J called that TCRdb kept. Clones are partly lost; checked studies trace under half to an unresolved V gene and leave the rest unexplained. In all, the sample holds 35,000 to 45,000 clones, and roughly two thirds of those were seen once. The leading ten clones occupy around 23% of the sample.

Rearrangement joined TRBV7-2 to TRBJ2-2; tentative D gene TRBD1, with 5 bases matching. Specimen: peripheral blood, collected from a patient treated with radiotherapy plus ipilimumab. The clonotype originates from a human donor with non-small cell lung cancer who had a partial response to radiotherapy plus ipilimumab. The DNA is as follows: TGTGCCAGCAGCCCAGGGTTCGCGAACACCGGGGAGCTGTTTTTT. This encodes CASSPGFANTGELFF.